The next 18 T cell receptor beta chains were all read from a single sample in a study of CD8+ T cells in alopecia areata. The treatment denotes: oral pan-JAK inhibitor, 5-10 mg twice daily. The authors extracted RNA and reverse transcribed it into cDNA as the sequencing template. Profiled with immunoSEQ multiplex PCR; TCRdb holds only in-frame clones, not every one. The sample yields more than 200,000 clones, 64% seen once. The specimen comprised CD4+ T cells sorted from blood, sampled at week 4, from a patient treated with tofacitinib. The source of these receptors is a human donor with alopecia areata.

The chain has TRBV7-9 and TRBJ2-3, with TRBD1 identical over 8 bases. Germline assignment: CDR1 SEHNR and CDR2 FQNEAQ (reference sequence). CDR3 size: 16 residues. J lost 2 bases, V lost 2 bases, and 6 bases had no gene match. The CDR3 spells CASSLFGRGHTDTQYF. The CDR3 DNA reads TGTGCCAGCAGCTTATTTGGCAGGGGGCACACAGATACGCAGTATTTT.

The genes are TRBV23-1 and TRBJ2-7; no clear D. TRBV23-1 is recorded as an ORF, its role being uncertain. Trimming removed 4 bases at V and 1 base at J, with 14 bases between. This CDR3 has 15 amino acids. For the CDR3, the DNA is TGCGCCAGCAGTCGGGCACCTACAGAATCCTACGAGCAGTACTTC. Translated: CASSRAPTESYEQYF.

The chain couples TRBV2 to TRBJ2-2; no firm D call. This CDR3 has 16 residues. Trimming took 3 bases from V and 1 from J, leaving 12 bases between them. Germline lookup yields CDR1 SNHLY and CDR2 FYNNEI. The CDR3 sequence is CASSDGVGQNTGELFF. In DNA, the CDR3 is TGTGCCAGCAGTGATGGGGTAGGGCAGAACACCGGGGAGCTGTTTTTT.

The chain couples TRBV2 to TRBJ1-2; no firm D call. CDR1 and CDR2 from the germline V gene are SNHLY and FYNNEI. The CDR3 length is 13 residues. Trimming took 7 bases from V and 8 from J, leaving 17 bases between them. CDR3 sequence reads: CASTVGVAGGYTF. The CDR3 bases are TGTGCCAGCACCGTCGGGGTGGCAGGCGGCTACACCTTC.

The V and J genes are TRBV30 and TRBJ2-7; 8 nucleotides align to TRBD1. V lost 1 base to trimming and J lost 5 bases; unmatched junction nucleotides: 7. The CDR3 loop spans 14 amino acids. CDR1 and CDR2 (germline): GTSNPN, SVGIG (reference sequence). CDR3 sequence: CAWSDGQGVDEQYF. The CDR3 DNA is TGTGCCTGGAGTGACGGACAGGGTGTCGACGAGCAGTACTTC. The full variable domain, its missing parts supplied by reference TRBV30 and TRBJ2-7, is SQTIHQWPATLVQPVGSPLSLECTVEGTSNPNLYWYRQAAGRGLQLLFYSVGIGQISSEVPQNLSASRPQDRQFILSSKKLLLSDSGFYLCAWSDGQGVDEQYFGPGTRLTVT.

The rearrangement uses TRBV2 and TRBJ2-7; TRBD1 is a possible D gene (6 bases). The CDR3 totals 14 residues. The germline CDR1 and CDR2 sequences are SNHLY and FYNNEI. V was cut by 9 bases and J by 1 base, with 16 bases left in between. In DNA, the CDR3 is TGTGCCAGTCTAAACCAGGGGATGTCCTACGAGCAGTACTTC. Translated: CASLNQGMSYEQYF.

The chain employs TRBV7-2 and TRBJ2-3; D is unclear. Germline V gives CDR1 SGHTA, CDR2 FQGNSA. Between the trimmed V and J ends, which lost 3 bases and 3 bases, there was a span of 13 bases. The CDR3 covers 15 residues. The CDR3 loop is CASSLRNPRTDTQYF. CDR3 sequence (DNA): TGTGCCAGCAGCTTGCGGAACCCGAGGACAGATACGCAGTATTTT.

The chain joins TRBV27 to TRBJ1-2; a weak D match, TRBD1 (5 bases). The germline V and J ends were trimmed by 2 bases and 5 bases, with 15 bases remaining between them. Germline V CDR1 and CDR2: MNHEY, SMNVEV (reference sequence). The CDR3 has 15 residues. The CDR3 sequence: CASSLRNPGLYGYTF. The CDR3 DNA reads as TGTGCCAGCAGTTTACGTAATCCGGGACTTTATGGCTACACCTTC.

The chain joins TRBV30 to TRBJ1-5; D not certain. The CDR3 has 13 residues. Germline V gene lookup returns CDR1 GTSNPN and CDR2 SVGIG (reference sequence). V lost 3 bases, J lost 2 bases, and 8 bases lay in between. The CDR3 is CAWSPHGNQPQHF. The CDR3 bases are TGTGCCTGGAGCCCGCATGGCAATCAGCCCCAGCATTTT.

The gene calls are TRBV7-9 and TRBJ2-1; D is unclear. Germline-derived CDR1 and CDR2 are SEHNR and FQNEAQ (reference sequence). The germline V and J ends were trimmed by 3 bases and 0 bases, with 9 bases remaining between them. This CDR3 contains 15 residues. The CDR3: CASSFVPSSYNEQFF. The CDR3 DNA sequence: TGTGCCAGCAGCTTTGTCCCGAGCTCCTACAATGAGCAGTTCTTC.

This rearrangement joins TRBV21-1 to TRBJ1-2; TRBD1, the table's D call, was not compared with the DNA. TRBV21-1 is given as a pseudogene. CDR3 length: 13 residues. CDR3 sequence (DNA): TGTGCCAGCAGCAAGGCGAGGACATATGGCTACACCTTC. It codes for CASSKARTYGYTF.

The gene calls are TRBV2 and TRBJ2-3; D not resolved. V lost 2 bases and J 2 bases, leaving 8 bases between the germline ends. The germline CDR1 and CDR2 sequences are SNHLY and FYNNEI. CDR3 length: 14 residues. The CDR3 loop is CASSELGPTDTQYF. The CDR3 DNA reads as TGTGCCAGCAGTGAACTTGGACCCACAGATACGCAGTATTTT.

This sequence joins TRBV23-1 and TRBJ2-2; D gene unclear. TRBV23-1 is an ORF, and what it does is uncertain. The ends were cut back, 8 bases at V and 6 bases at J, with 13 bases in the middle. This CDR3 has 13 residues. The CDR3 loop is CASVPILAGELFF. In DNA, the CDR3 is TGCGCCAGCGTCCCGATTCTAGCCGGGGAGCTGTTTTTT.

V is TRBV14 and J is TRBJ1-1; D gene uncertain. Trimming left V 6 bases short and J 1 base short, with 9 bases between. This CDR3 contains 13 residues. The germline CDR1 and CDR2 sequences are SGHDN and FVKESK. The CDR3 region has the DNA TGTGCCAGCAGTCAGGCACCGAACACTGAAGCTTTCTTT. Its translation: CASSQAPNTEAFF.

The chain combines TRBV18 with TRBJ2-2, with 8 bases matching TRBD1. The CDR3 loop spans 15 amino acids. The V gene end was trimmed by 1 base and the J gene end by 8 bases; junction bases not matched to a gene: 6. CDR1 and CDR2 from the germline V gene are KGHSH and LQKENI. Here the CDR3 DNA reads TGTGCCAGCTCACCACTCCGGACAGGGACTGGGGAGCTGTTTTTT. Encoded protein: CASSPLRTGTGELFF.

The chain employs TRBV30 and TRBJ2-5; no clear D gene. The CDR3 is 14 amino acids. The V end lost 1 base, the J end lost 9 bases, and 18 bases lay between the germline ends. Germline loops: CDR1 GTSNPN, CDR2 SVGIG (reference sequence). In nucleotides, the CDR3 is TGTGCCTGGAGTGGCCGGAATCGCCCTGAGGCCCAGTACTTC. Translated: CAWSGRNRPEAQYF.

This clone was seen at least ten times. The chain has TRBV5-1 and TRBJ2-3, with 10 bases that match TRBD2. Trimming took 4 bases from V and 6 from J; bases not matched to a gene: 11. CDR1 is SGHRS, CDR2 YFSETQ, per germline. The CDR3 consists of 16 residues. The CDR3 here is CASSAAALAGADTQYF. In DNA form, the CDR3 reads TGCGCCAGCAGCGCGGCCGCCCTAGCGGGGGCTGATACGCAGTATTTT.

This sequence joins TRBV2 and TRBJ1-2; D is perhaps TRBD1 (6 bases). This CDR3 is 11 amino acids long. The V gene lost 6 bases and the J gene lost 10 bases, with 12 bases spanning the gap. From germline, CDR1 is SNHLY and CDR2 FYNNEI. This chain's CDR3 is CASSGRGYYTF. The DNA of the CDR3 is TGTGCCAGCAGCGGTAGGGGGTACTACACCTTC.